This entry concerns a single T cell receptor (beta chain). The source of the sample is a study of T cell changes during pregnancy in multiple sclerosis. Here immunoSEQ multiplex PCR was the method, and the copy in TCRdb shows in-frame clones only, minus some. The repertoire has under 110,000 clones, 75% to 95% of them found once; the top ten carry 2.5% to 3.5%. The CDR3 is 15 amino acids. The germline gives CDR1 MDHEN, CDR2 SYDVKM. The V end was cut by 7 bases, the J end by 0 bases, with 14 bases between. This TCR was sampled from a female donor with multiple sclerosis, enrolled in a pregnancy study. The chain uses TRBV28 and TRBJ2-3; possibly TRBD2 for D (6 bases). The source was peripheral blood, collected in the second trimester of pregnancy. This CDR3 reads CASTFETSSTDTQYF. The CDR3 region has the DNA TGTGCCAGCACTTTTGAGACTAGTAGCACAGATACGCAGTATTTT. The complete variable domain, with remaining parts taken from reference TRBV28 and TRBJ2-3, reads DVKVTQSSRYLVKRTGEKVFLECVQDMDHENMFWYRQDPGLGLRLIYFSYDVKMKEKGDIPEGYSVSREKKERFSLILESASTNQTSMYLCASTFETSSTDTQYFGPGTRLTVL.